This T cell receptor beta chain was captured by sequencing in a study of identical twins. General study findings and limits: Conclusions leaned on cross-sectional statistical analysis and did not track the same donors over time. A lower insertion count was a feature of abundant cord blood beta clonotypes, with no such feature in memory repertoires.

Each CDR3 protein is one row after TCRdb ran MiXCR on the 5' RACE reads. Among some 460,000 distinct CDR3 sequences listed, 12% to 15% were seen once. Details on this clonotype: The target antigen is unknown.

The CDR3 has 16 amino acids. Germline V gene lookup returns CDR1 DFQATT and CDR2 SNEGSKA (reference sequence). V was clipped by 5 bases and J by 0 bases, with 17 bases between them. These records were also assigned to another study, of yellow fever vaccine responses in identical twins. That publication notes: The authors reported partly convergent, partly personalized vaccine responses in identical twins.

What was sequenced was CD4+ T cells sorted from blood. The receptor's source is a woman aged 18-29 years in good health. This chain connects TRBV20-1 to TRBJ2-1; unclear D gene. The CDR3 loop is CSAWTSGPFSYNEQFF. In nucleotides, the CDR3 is TGCAGTGCTTGGACCTCCGGGCCGTTCTCCTACAATGAGCAGTTCTTC.